The 21 T cell receptor beta chains reported below all come from one sample, sequenced in a study of cytomegalovirus exposure and HLA in healthy donors. A multiplex PCR was run with 60 Vbeta primers and 13 Jbeta primers. Only in-frame clones appear in the TCRdb table, and some are missing; sequencing was by immunoSEQ multiplex PCR. The data hold 95,000 to 150,000 clones, with roughly 80% observed a single time. The specimen sequenced was PBMCs. The receptors originated from a man between 18 and 29 years old in good health and CMV-seronegative.

The chain recombines TRBV7-8 with TRBJ2-7; 7 nucleotides match TRBD2. The germline V gene encodes CDR1 SGHVS and CDR2 FQNEAQ. After removal of 5 bases from V and 7 bases from J, the junction contained 5 bases not matched to a gene. The CDR3 totals 12 residues. The CDR3 DNA follows: TGTGCCAGCAGCAATCACGGGGGGGAGCAGTACTTC. Translating it yields CASSNHGGEQYF.

This clone showed up just a few times. The rearrangement links TRBV7-9 to TRBJ2-1, with D perhaps matching TRBD1 (5 bases). This CDR3 is 17 amino acids long. Germline-derived CDR1 and CDR2 are SEHNR and FQNEAQ (reference sequence). The V end lost 1 base, the J end lost 3 bases, and 16 bases lay between the germline ends. CDR3 sequence (DNA): TGTGCCAGCAGCTTAGTAAAGGGGCAGAGACTCTACAATGAGCAGTTCTTC. This codes for CASSLVKGQRLYNEQFF.

This rearrangement joins TRBV5-6 to TRBJ1-1; 9 bases map to TRBD1. Germline-derived CDR1 and CDR2 are SGHDT and YYEEEE. V dropped 4 bases and J dropped 6; count of bases not matched to a gene: 4. This CDR3 is built from 13 residues. CDR3 loop: CASSRDRESEAFF. The CDR3 nucleotides read TGTGCCAGCAGCCGGGACAGGGAATCTGAAGCTTTCTTT.

The chain combines TRBV6-6 with TRBJ1-1; TRBD1 matches 7 bases. Per the germline V gene, CDR1 is MNHNY and CDR2 is SVGAGI (reference sequence). J was trimmed by 2 bases and V by 8 bases; bases with no gene match: 5. There are 13 residues in the CDR3. The DNA for the CDR3 is TGTGCCAGCGGGCAGGGGGTCAACACTGAAGCTTTCTTT. As protein: CASGQGVNTEAFF.

The CDR3 coding sequence is TGCGCCAGCAGCCAAGACCCCAGCGTAGCTGGCGGCACCGGGGAGCTGTTTTTT. Its translation is CASSQDPSVAGGTGELFF. The chain couples TRBV4-3 to TRBJ2-2; D unresolved. The CDR3 extends over 18 amino acids. The germline V and J ends were trimmed by 0 bases and 4 bases, with 18 bases remaining between them. CDR1 and CDR2 from the germline V gene are LGHNA and YSLEER.

The rearrangement joins TRBV19 to TRBJ2-7, with 7 bases matching TRBD2. V lost 5 bases to trimming and J lost 5 bases; unmatched junction nucleotides: 12. Germline CDR1 and CDR2: LNHDA and SQIVND (reference sequence). This CDR3 spans 15 amino acids. CDR3 in amino acids: CASSPPGGFPHEQYF. The CDR3 nucleotides read TGTGCCAGTAGTCCACCGGGGGGTTTCCCACACGAGCAGTACTTC.

The chain has TRBV5-1 and TRBJ1-1, with 11 bases lining up with TRBD1. The ends lost 2 bases at V and 9 bases at J; junction bases unmatched: 9. This CDR3 spans 15 amino acids. Germline lookup yields CDR1 SGHRS and CDR2 YFSETQ. The CDR3 loop reads CASSFERTGGLQAFF. As DNA, the CDR3 is TGCGCCAGCAGCTTCGAGAGGACAGGGGGCTTGCAAGCTTTCTTT.

The chain recombines TRBV6-4 with TRBJ2-1, with a possible D match to TRBD2 (5 bases). V was clipped by 2 bases and J by 4 bases, with 9 bases between them. The CDR3 has 14 residues. The germline CDR1 and CDR2 sequences are MRHNA and SNTAGT. The CDR3 here is CASSDGGGYNEQFF. DNA for the CDR3: TGTGCCAGCAGTGACGGTGGAGGATACAATGAGCAGTTCTTC.

The V call is TRBV15, the J call TRBJ2-5, with TRBD2 as a possible D gene (5 bases). Germline CDR1 is LNHNV and CDR2 is YYDKDF (reference sequence). Trimming removed 5 bases from V and 1 base from J, with 14 bases in between. The CDR3 extends over 15 amino acids. The CDR3 protein is CATSFSSGIQETQYF. The CDR3 DNA sequence: TGTGCCACCAGCTTCTCATCCGGGATCCAAGAGACCCAGTACTTC.

The V and J genes are TRBV9 and TRBJ1-6, with 8 bases aligning to TRBD1. There are 17 residues in the CDR3. V shed 0 bases, J shed 7 bases, and the junction held 9 bases outside the gene matches. Looked up from germline, CDR1 is SGDLS and CDR2 is YYNGEE. CDR3 nucleotides: TGTGCCAGCAGCGTAGGCTTCGGACAGGGCAAAAATTCACCCCTCCACTTT. It is translated as CASSVGFGQGKNSPLHF.

A remark on this clone: One end of the junction fails to match germline, which may point to a read error. The chain employs TRBV2 and TRBJ2-5; 8 nucleotides align to TRBD1. Per germline, CDR1 SNHLY and CDR2 FYNNEI. The CDR3 consists of 9 residues. CDR3 nucleotide sequence: TGTGCCCTCAGGGACAGGAGAAACTTC. Translating it yields CALRDRRNF.

The V and J genes are TRBV11-2 and TRBJ2-6; D is perhaps TRBD2 (6 bases). This CDR3 has 18 residues. V lost 2 bases and J 0 bases, leaving 14 bases between the germline ends. Germline V gene data show CDR1 as SGHAT and CDR2 as FQNNGV. The CDR3 reads CASSLHRDFPSGANVLTF. CDR3 nucleotides: TGTGCCAGCAGCTTACACCGGGACTTCCCCTCTGGGGCCAACGTCCTGACTTTC.

V usage is TRBV13 and J usage is TRBJ1-2; D is perhaps TRBD1 (6 bases). The germline V and J ends were trimmed by 5 bases and 7 bases, with 20 bases remaining between them. CDR1 PRHDT and CDR2 FYEKMQ come from the germline V gene (reference sequence). The CDR3 sequence is 15 residues long. The CDR3 protein is CASSPGQQGIAGYTF. The CDR3 DNA reads as TGTGCCAGCAGCCCGGGCCAACAGGGTATCGCTGGCTACACCTTC.

V gene TRBV10-3 combines with J gene TRBJ1-3, with 9 bases identical to TRBD1. The germline V gene encodes CDR1 ENHRY and CDR2 SYGVKD. The CDR3 length is 14 residues. Losses at the gene ends were 6 bases for V and 4 bases for J; bases not matched to a gene: 4. The CDR3 here is CAIRDRGYGNTIYF. The CDR3 DNA follows: TGTGCCATCAGAGACAGGGGGTACGGAAACACCATATATTTT.

This clone was detected only a few times. The CDR3 region is CASSEPGREAFF. CDR3 DNA sequence: TGTGCCAGCAGTGAACCAGGGCGTGAAGCTTTCTTT. This sequence joins TRBV6-1 and TRBJ1-1; weak D call: TRBD1 (5 bases). Looked up from germline, CDR1 is MNHNS and CDR2 is SASEGT. Trimming shortened V by 2 bases and J by 7 bases, and 8 bases separated the two germline ends. This CDR3 has 12 amino acids.

The rearrangement links TRBV6-5 to TRBJ1-3; D unclear. The V gene lost 0 bases and the J gene lost 0 bases, with 6 bases spanning the gap. This CDR3 is 15 amino acids long. The germline gives CDR1 MNHEY, CDR2 SVGAGI. The CDR3 sequence is CASSYSSYSGNTIYF. CDR3 nucleotide sequence: TGTGCCAGCAGTTACTCGTCCTACTCTGGAAACACCATATATTTT.

The V gene is TRBV6-6, the J gene TRBJ2-7; D is ambiguous. The germline CDR1 and CDR2 sequences are MNHNY and SVGAGI (reference sequence). This CDR3 comprises 13 residues. The V end lost 2 bases, the J end lost 4 bases, and 9 bases lay between the germline ends. CDR3: CASSYPAVYEQYF. The CDR3 bases are TGTGCCAGCAGTTACCCCGCAGTTTACGAGCAGTACTTC.

The gene calls are TRBV6-1 and TRBJ1-1; D is unclear. The CDR3 is 13 amino acids. V lost 2 bases, J lost 3 bases, and 7 bases lay in between. Germline V gene lookup returns CDR1 MNHNS and CDR2 SASEGT. The CDR3, as DNA: TGTGCCAGCAGTGAACACGGTTACACTGAAGCTTTCTTT. It yields the protein CASSEHGYTEAFF.

The chain uses TRBV4-1 and TRBJ1-2, with 7 bases lining up with TRBD1. Losses at the gene ends were 0 bases for V and 4 bases for J; bases not matched to a gene: 5. Germline CDR1 reads MGHRA; CDR2 reads YSYEKL. The CDR3 has 15 residues. The CDR3 bases are TGCGCCAGCAGCCAAGAGGAACAGGGGTCCTATGGCTACACCTTC. Its translation: CASSQEEQGSYGYTF.

This rearrangement joins TRBV11-2 to TRBJ2-5, with a possible D match to TRBD1 (6 bases). Looked up from germline, CDR1 is SGHAT and CDR2 is FQNNGV. The CDR3 is 15 amino acids. Trimming removed 3 bases at V and 2 bases at J, with 13 bases between. The CDR3 loop is CASSFGQIIQETQYF. Written as DNA, the CDR3 is TGTGCCAGCAGCTTTGGACAGATTATACAAGAGACCCAGTACTTC.

V usage is TRBV7-2 and J usage is TRBJ2-1; 9 bases align to TRBD2. This CDR3 comprises 15 residues. The germline CDR1 and CDR2 sequences are SGHTA and FQGNSA. V was clipped by 1 base and J by 7 bases; unmatched bases: 5. CDR3 sequence: CASSLGGGAGNEQFF. CDR3 in DNA: TGTGCCAGCAGCTTAGGCGGGGGGGCGGGGAATGAGCAGTTCTTC.